This T cell receptor beta chain was retrieved from a study of shared clonotypes between healthy human individuals. The method was immunoSEQ multiplex PCR; TCRdb's version includes in-frame clones alone and lacks a portion of them. The top ten clones hold under 0.6% of a sample with some 1,100,000 clones, approximately 80% of them seen once. CDR3 length: 15 amino acids. Per germline, CDR1 MNHEY and CDR2 SMNVEV (reference sequence). V was shortened by 4 bases and J by 4 bases, with 16 bases between the two germline ends. Concerning this clone itself: Its specificity is not known.

General study results and limits: Across subsets, estimated richness was generally greater for naive than for memory populations. Across four donors, naive CD4 shared 5% to 5.5%, naive CD8 more than 3%, memory CD4 more than 2%, memory CD8 around 0.36%.

Sequencing was done on a sample of memory CD4+ T cells from PBMCs. Subset denoted: CD45RA-negative fraction. The genes are TRBV27 and TRBJ1-2, with D perhaps matching TRBD1 (5 bases). The TCR was taken from a man between 18 and 35 years old in good health. Some clones in this sample may be carry-over from other donors' samples. For the CDR3, the DNA is TGTGCCAGCAGTTCAGGATACGGGACGGTCTATGGCTACACCTTC. The encoded protein is CASSSGYGTVYGYTF.